Sequencing of this TCR beta chain was carried out in a study of T cell responses to AZD1222 COVID-19 vaccine. The CDR3 length is 14 residues. V shed 3 bases and J shed 6 bases, with 11 bases lying between them. The germline gives CDR1 SEHNR, CDR2 FQNEAQ (reference sequence). Broader study findings: Nearly half of spike-specific TCRs reportedly target variant regions that are unmutated in the B.1.351 and B.1.1.7 variants. Donors skewed white British and female; clonal diversity was possibly underestimated. A rise in Spike-specific TCR breadth and depth followed two AZD1222 doses. Spike was spanned by vaccine-associated CD4 TCRs, which were dominant at 160-218 and 743-854.

Clones were read by immunoSEQ multiplex PCR, and TCRdb kept only the in-frame ones, dropping some. The top ten clones hold around 15% of a sample with about 120,000 clones, over 80% of them seen once. Of note for this clone: Its antigen is undetermined.

The specimen comprised peripheral blood, sampled on day 0 of AZD1222 vaccination. This receptor was taken from an adult in good health. The chain is built from TRBV7-9 and TRBJ2-2; D not resolved. The CDR3 loop is CASSFPRSPGELFF. CDR3 nucleotide sequence: TGTGCCAGCAGCTTCCCCCGGAGCCCCGGGGAGCTGTTTTTT.